This T cell receptor beta chain was found in a study of T cell responses to AZD1222 COVID-19 vaccine (dated by TCRdb to the early 2020s). For the wider study: A total of 233 trial participants underwent TCR sequencing, of whom more than 200 had received two doses of AZD1222 and roughly 26 had received two doses of the MenACWY control vaccine. Trial participants were enrolled into age subgroups of 18-55, 56-69 and 70-plus years, which contained approximately 150, 28 and 58 TCR-sequenced participants, respectively. What the authors observed across the whole study: Participants were mostly white British and included more females than males, and it was suggested by the authors that clonal diversity may have been underestimated. Conclusions about previously exposed vaccinees were limited because only six or seven AZD1222 recipients were SARS-CoV-2 seropositive at baseline. No day 14 peak-response samples were available, so repertoires were characterized only after the peak T cell response. Epitopes outside the regions mutated in the B.1.351 and B.1.1.7 variants were reportedly recognized by nearly half of the unique spike-specific TCRs. CD4 TCRs associated with the vaccine covered the entire spike protein, and the dominant responses were in regions 160-218 and 743-854. A significant rise in spike-specific TCR breadth and depth was observed after two AZD1222 doses relative to day 0 and relative to MenACWY recipients. In the small 56-69-year group, the increase in depth fell short of significance, most likely because of low power.

The time point label, as the study defines it: sample from adult after SARS-CoV-2 infection, after symptom onset. A couple of convalescent COVID-19 patients, sampled after symptom onset from adults with prior SARS-CoV-2 infection, were also TCR-sequenced for comparison. The CDR3 regions of human TCRbeta chains were analyzed by immunosequencing. Concerning the study's data processing: Repertoire TCRs were checked for matches against a reference library of SARS-CoV-2-specific TCRs that had been generated using the MIRA antigen-specificity platform. Breadth was defined as the fraction of unique TCRs that were SARS-CoV-2-associated. Depth was defined as the fraction of total T cells that were SARS-CoV-2-associated. Using the MIRA data, each spike-specific TCR was assigned both to the spike region to which the TCR was reactive and to a CD4 or CD8 class. Log10-transformed breadth and depth values were compared by one-way ANOVA with Sidak's multiple comparisons tests. TCRdb carries this immuneACCESS record with in-frame sequences only. Its versions omit some clonotypes, under half of them owing to an unresolved V gene in the studies checked, with the rest unexplained. The D gene and trimming were derived from the DNA, and the V and J assignments and clone size from that table. Here the sample has around 140,000 clones; roughly 93% occur a single time. Clones ranked in the top ten supply more than 10% of the sample.

From the cysteine through the phenylalanine, the CDR3 covers 15 amino acids. Of all the DNA, just the CDR3 is kept, 45 bases in frame from base 1. CDR1 SGHDN and CDR2 FVKESK were looked up in the germline V gene. Deletion took 4 bases off V and 0 bases off J, with a span of 10 bases between the germline ends. Note on this clone: Its specific antigen is unknown. Nothing much larger sits one base from this clone, and base qualities are not available.

The sequence is built from TRBV14 and TRBJ2-1; a confident D gene designation cannot be given. The sequence was collected from an adult who had recovered from COVID-19. Source: peripheral blood, taken after recovery from COVID-19. The CDR3 corresponds to CASSPLLSSYNEQFF. The sequence in DNA is TGTGCCAGCAGCCCCCTATTGAGCTCCTACAATGAGCAGTTCTTC.